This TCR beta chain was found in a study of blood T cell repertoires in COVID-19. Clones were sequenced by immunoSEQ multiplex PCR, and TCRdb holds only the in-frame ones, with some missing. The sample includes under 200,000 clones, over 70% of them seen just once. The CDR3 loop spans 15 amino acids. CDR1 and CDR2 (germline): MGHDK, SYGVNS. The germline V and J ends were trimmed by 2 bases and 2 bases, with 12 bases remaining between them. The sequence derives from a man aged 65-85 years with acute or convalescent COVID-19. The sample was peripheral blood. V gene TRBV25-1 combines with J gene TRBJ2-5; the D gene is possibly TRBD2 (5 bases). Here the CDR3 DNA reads TGTGCCAGCAGTGAAGCGGGTCAGGCACAAGAGACCCAGTACTTC. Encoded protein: CASSEAGQAQETQYF.